The next 11 T cell receptor beta chains were all read from a single sample in a study of blood T cell repertoires in COVID-19. Method: immunoSEQ multiplex PCR; TCRdb's copy keeps in-frame clones and lacks some. The sample comprises around 74,000 clones, around 88% of which are singletons, and around 7.9% rests with the top ten. Sequencing was performed on peripheral blood. The source of these receptors is a man in his thirties or forties with acute or convalescent COVID-19.

The DNA for the CDR3 is TGTGCCAGCAGTTTAGGGCCCCGGGAGCAGTACTTC. Amino acids: CASSLGPREQYF. The chain is built from TRBV28 and TRBJ2-7; D is undetermined. V was trimmed by 2 bases and J by 7 bases, leaving 9 bases between them. Per the germline V gene, CDR1 is MDHEN and CDR2 is SYDVKM. The CDR3 is made up of 12 amino acids.

The chain is built from TRBV5-1 and TRBJ2-3; 8 bases fit TRBD2. The length of the CDR3 is 16 residues. Looked up from germline, CDR1 is SGHRS and CDR2 is YFSETQ. The V and J ends lost 2 bases and 0 bases, in that order; junction bases with no gene match: 5. The CDR3, as DNA: TGCGCCAGCAGCTTAGGGTCTAGCGGGAGCACAGATACGCAGTATTTT. Protein product: CASSLGSSGSTDTQYF.

The chain has TRBV7-2 and TRBJ1-4, with 9 bases aligning to TRBD1. The germline CDR1 and CDR2 sequences are SGHTA and FQGNSA. The CDR3 loop spans 14 amino acids. V was clipped by 4 bases and J by 5 bases; unmatched bases: 2. CDR3 loop: CASSSGTGNEKLFF. The CDR3 bases are TGTGCCAGCAGCTCCGGGACAGGGAATGAAAAACTGTTTTTT.

The J gene is TRBJ2-5, the V gene TRBV6-2 or TRBV6-3, with D possibly TRBD2 on 6 matching bases. CDR3 size: 12 residues. Germline assignment: CDR1 MNHEY and CDR2 SVGEGT. Deletions cut 2 bases from V and 6 bases from J, with 7 bases between. The CDR3 sequence is CASSYAGQTQYF. CDR3 nucleotide sequence: TGTGCCAGCAGTTACGCGGGACAGACCCAGTACTTC.

The genes are TRBV12-3 or TRBV12-4 and TRBJ1-1; 7 positions agree with TRBD1. This CDR3 spans 12 amino acids. V was pared by 5 bases and J by 8 bases, with 5 bases of the junction left unmatched. CDR3 loop: CASSTRQGEAFF. For the CDR3, the DNA is TGTGCCAGCAGTACCCGACAGGGAGAAGCTTTCTTT.

This chain connects TRBV28 to TRBJ1-2, with TRBD1 as a possible D gene (5 bases). This CDR3 contains 13 residues. V was clipped by 7 bases and J by 2 bases, with 11 bases between them. Germline V CDR1 and CDR2: MDHEN, SYDVKM. The CDR3 DNA sequence: TGTGCCAGCATCTACAAGGGGAACTATGGCTACACCTTC. Translated: CASIYKGNYGYTF.

The chain combines TRBV7-9 with TRBJ2-7; 8 positions match TRBD1. CDR1 is SEHNR, CDR2 FQNEAQ, per germline (reference sequence). V lost 0 bases to trimming and J lost 3 bases; unmatched junction nucleotides: 13. The CDR3 is made up of 18 amino acids. CDR3 loop: CASSLAEVGGRGHYEQYF. In nucleotides, the CDR3 is TGTGCCAGCAGCTTAGCAGAGGTTGGAGGCAGGGGGCACTACGAGCAGTACTTC.

This clone came up once. The chain uses TRBV6-6 and TRBJ2-7; tentative D call: TRBD2 (5 bases). This CDR3 region has 14 residues. Trimming stripped 5 bases from V and 4 bases from J, with 15 bases between. Germline V gene data show CDR1 as MNHNY and CDR2 as SVGAGI (reference sequence). The CDR3: CASSPDWISYEQYF. The CDR3 DNA is TGTGCCAGCAGTCCGGACTGGATTTCGTACGAGCAGTACTTC.

This clone was picked up one time. V gene TRBV28 combines with J gene TRBJ1-1; D is unresolved. The CDR3 length is 12 residues. Per germline, CDR1 MDHEN and CDR2 SYDVKM. V lost 5 bases and J 3 bases, leaving 7 bases between the germline ends. DNA for the CDR3: TGTGCCAGCAGTCCCCTTCACACTGAAGCTTTCTTT. It specifies CASSPLHTEAFF.

The chain recombines TRBV5-8 with TRBJ1-2; TRBD1 is a possible D gene (6 bases). V was cut by 2 bases and J by 2 bases, with 10 bases left in between. CDR1 and CDR2 from the germline V gene are SGHTS and YDEGEE. The CDR3 spans 14 residues. CDR3 amino acids: CASSLGGLNYGYTF. CDR3 DNA: TGTGCCAGCAGCTTAGGGGGTCTAAACTATGGCTACACCTTC.

The CDR3 DNA follows: TGTGCCAGCATTTCGGGGGAGCTCAACAATGAGCAGTTCTTC. Translating gives CASISGELNNEQFF. This chain links TRBV28 with TRBJ2-1; possible D gene TRBD2, 6 bases. This CDR3 has 14 residues. Germline V gene lookup returns CDR1 MDHEN and CDR2 SYDVKM. V gave up 7 bases and J gave up 5 bases, with 15 bases separating them.